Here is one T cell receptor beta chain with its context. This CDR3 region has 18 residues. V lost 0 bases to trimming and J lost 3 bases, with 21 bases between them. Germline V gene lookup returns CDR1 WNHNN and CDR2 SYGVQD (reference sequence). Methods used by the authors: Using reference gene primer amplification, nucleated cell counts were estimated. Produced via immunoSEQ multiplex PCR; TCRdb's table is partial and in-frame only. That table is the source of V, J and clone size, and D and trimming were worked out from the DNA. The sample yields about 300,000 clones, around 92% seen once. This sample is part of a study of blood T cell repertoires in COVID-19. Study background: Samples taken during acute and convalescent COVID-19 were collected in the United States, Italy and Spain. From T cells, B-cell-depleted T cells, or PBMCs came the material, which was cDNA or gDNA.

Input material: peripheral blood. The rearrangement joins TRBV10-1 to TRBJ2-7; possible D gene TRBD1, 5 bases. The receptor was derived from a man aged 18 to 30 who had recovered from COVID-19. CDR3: CASSESRVRENLFYEQYF. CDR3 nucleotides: TGCGCCAGCAGTGAGTCCAGGGTTCGCGAAAACCTCTTCTACGAGCAGTACTTC.